This TCR beta chain was sequenced for a study of OX40 agonist ivuxolimab in advanced cancers. The overall study: Age averaged around 60 years (range about 23 to 80), and around 78% were male. Overall study findings and caveats: Among the lowest peripheral clonal expansion occurred in 0.1-3.0 mg/kg partial responders.

Assay used: immunoSEQ multiplex PCR; TCRdb lists only in-frame clones, some missing. The top ten clones hold about 0.99% of a sample with approximately 68,000 clones, 75% to 90% of them seen once. A word on this clone: Antigen: not known.

V shed 2 bases, J shed 9 bases, and the junction held 7 bases outside the gene matches. CDR1 and CDR2 (germline): SGHTA, FQGTGA. This CDR3 comprises 14 residues. Source: CD4+ or CD8+ T cells sorted from blood, taken in a trial of the OX40 agonist ivuxolimab. The chain combines TRBV7-3 with TRBJ2-1, with TRBD2 identical over 7 bases. The receptor was isolated from an adult with an advanced solid tumor such as melanoma, head and neck, liver or kidney cancer. CDR3 DNA: TGTGCCAGCAGCTTATCCGGGACTAAGGGTGAGCAGTTCTTC. Residues: CASSLSGTKGEQFF.